Detailed here is one T cell receptor beta chain. The antigen it recognizes is unknown. The read comes to an end 3 residues before the CDR3 does, leaving the germline J gene to fill in the end. V is clipped by 4 bases and J by 3 bases, and the sequence between their germline boundaries is 3 bases long. Its CDR3 holds 12 amino acids, cysteine through phenylalanine. Shown are 27 bases from within the CDR3, in frame from base 1. The germline V gene supplies CDR1 MNHEY and CDR2 SVGEGT. TCR beta CDR3 regions were amplified by multiplex PCR from an average of around 1,200 ng genomic DNA per sample using the immunoSEQ assay. To correct primer bias, the assay used a complete synthetic TCR repertoire to set an amplification baseline. The amplicons were sequenced using the Illumina platform. Per the source publication's procedure: Sequence errors were corrected by clustering with frequency ratios and a modified nearest-neighbor algorithm, and the sequences were then analyzed in the immunoSEQ Analyzer using IMGT gene definitions. At each rarefaction depth, TCR richness and evenness were averaged across 20 rarefaction repeats, and any sample with fewer sequences than the depth was left out. Relative abundances of V, D and J genes were compared between groups using Wilcoxon rank sum tests, with FDR correction applied. An intraclass correlation of about 96% for TCR richness and an average of roughly 80% across some 66 gene segments were obtained from the blinded duplicates. Entries here come from immuneACCESS through TCRdb and include only in-frame sequences with V and J called. Some clones fail to appear in such tables; in the studies checked, an unresolved V gene covers under half of the shortfall, and the cause of the remainder is unknown. V, J and clone size are taken as reported in that table, and D and trimming were inferred from the DNA itself. The sample table gives over 30,000 clones. The top ten constitute around 3.5% of the sample.

The data originate from a study of T cells in women clearing cervical HPV infection (dated 2018 in TCRdb). Background for the entire study: The cases were 20 to 30 women with histologically confirmed HPV16-related CIN3 or worse, and 2 of those women had invasive cancers. The controls were 25 women whose single incident HPV16 infection cleared within 12 months with no development of precancer or cancer. Blood from cases was drawn at the visit where the lesion was first identified, while blood from controls was drawn once the infection was no longer detected. For cases, the median interval between lesion detection and blood sampling was more than 130 days, with an interquartile range of about 85 to 220 days. Because only a few women had HLA typing data, the possibility that HLA type acted as a confounder could not be ruled out. Nested within Costa Rica's Guanacaste HPV Natural History Study, an exploratory proof-of-principle case-control study compared TCR repertoires across cervical HPV16 outcomes. Cases and controls were matched on year of sample collection and on age within five years. Cases had a median age of approximately 34 years and controls had a median age of approximately 40, with no significant differences in baseline characteristics. In the parent cohort, 9,000 to 13,000 women aged 18 or older were enrolled in Guanacaste, Costa Rica, during about 1993 to 1995 and were followed for 6 to 7 years. Five blinded duplicates per group were added as quality controls, giving some 60 samples: around 50 participants and roughly 10 replicates.

Every participant had a single incident cervical HPV16 infection, and prevalent HPV16 infections were excluded. Cervical HPV DNA was detected by MY09/MY11 PCR and genotyped by dot-blot hybridization. Approximately 15 mL of heparinized blood was centrifuged, after which the buffy coat was aliquoted, frozen at -30 degrees C, and then stored at -80 degrees C. QIAGEN kits were used to extract genomic DNA from the buffy coat specimens. Beyond this particular receptor, the publication reports: Because T-cell numbers per sample were unknown, differences in richness could reflect varying T-cell content rather than repertoire biology. CIN3+ cases had significantly higher TCR repertoire richness than controls across sequencing depths, but evenness did not differ between the groups. Cases were distinguished from controls with an estimated AUC of roughly 0.79 by random forest classifiers combining richness and V gene abundances. The cross-sectional design could not show whether the associations came before the infection or were a result of it, and neither effector/memory subsets nor HPV-specific T cells were isolated. Lower TRBV6-7 relative abundance was observed in cases than in controls (about 0.1% versus 0.15%; Bonferroni P = 0.0008).

This TCR derives from a woman aged 18 to 75 with a cervical HPV16 infection that either progressed to CIN3+ or cleared (not recorded which). The receptor chain draws on TRBV6-2 or TRBV6-3 and TRBJ2-2, with the D gene too uncertain to name. Sequenced sample: blood buffy coat. The CDR3 DNA, read in part, is TGTGCCAGCAGTTCGGACACCGGGGAG. Translated, this gives CASSSDTGE. The full CDR3 protein is CASSSDTGELFF.